The 7 T cell receptor beta chains reported below all come from one sample, sequenced in a study of identical twins. TCRdb passed the 5' RACE reads through MiXCR, listing each CDR3 protein once. The sample consists of around 1.7 million distinct CDR3 sequences, under 35% of them appearing once. The specimen sequenced was cord blood. Source of these receptors: a newborn girl in good health.

Only a few counts were recorded for this clonotype. The rearrangement links TRBV9 to TRBJ2-1, with 14 bases fitting TRBD2. The CDR3 consists of 18 residues. V was clipped by 0 bases and J by 5 bases; unmatched bases: 7. The germline CDR1 and CDR2 sequences are SGDLS and YYNGEE. In nucleotides, the CDR3 is TGTGCCAGCAGCGTAGAGCCGGGACTAGCGGGGGCCAACAATGAGCAGTTCTTC. Translated: CASSVEPGLAGANNEQFF.

This chain links TRBV30 with TRBJ2-7; D perhaps matches TRBD2 (5 bases). V lost 1 base and J lost 3, with 16 bases in between. Germline lookup yields CDR1 GTSNPN and CDR2 SVGIG (reference sequence). The CDR3 totals 15 residues. CDR3 nucleotide sequence: TGTGCCTGGAGTGATCAGCGGACGGCCATCTACGAGCAGTACTTC. Protein sequence: CAWSDQRTAIYEQYF.

This clonotype was detected ten times or more. This rearrangement joins TRBV30 to TRBJ1-5; D is perhaps TRBD1 (6 bases). The germline V and J ends were trimmed by 1 base and 2 bases, with 6 bases remaining between them. The germline gives CDR1 GTSNPN, CDR2 SVGIG (reference sequence). CDR3 length: 13 residues. CDR3 amino acids: CAWSGQGNQPQHF. The CDR3 region has the DNA TGTGCCTGGAGTGGACAGGGCAATCAGCCCCAGCATTTT.

The genes are TRBV6-6 and TRBJ2-1, with no clear D. Germline CDR1 and CDR2: MNHNY and SVGAGI (reference sequence). This CDR3 is built from 11 residues. V was pared by 6 bases and J by 12 bases, with 12 bases between. The CDR3: CASRDAYWQFF. CDR3 nucleotides: TGTGCCAGCAGGGATGCATATTGGCAGTTCTTC.

This clonotype was observed a handful of times. The chain couples TRBV20-1 to TRBJ2-3, with D possibly being TRBD2 (6 bases). V was shortened by 3 bases and J by 3 bases, with 13 bases between the two germline ends. CDR1 is DFQATT, CDR2 SNEGSKA, per germline (reference sequence). The CDR3 covers 14 residues. DNA of the CDR3: TGCAGTGCTAGGAAGGGAGGTCTAACAGATACGCAGTATTTT. This translates into CSARKGGLTDTQYF.

This clonotype was detected many times. The chain is built from TRBV10-2 and TRBJ2-3; possibly TRBD2 for D (6 bases). V dropped 8 bases and J dropped 3 bases, with 21 bases sitting between them. The CDR3 has 16 amino acids. Per the germline V gene, CDR1 is WSHSY and CDR2 is SAAADI. CDR3 nucleotide sequence: TGCGCCAGCTCTGGGGCGGGGATCCACGAAACAGATACGCAGTATTTT. Protein: CASSGAGIHETDTQYF.

This clonotype has just a few counts. This chain uses TRBV12-5 with TRBJ2-5; 12 bases are a match to TRBD2. With 7 bases clipped from V and 2 bases from J, the junction kept 11 bases outside the gene matches. The CDR3 length is 17 residues. Germline V gives CDR1 LGHNT, CDR2 FRNRAP. CDR3 nucleotides: TGTGCTAGTGCCAAGACTAGCGGGGGAATAATTCAAGAGACCCAGTACTTC. Translating gives CASAKTSGGIIQETQYF.